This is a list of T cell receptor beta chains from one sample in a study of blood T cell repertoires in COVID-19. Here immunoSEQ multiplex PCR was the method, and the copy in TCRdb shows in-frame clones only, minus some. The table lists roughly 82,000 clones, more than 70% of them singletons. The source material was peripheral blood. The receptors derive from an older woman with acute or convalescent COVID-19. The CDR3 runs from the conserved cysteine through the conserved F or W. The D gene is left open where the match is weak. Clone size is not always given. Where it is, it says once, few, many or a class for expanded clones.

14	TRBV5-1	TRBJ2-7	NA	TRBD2	CASRVTSMSYEQYF	TGCGCCAGCAGGGTGACTAGCATGTCCTACGAGCAGTACTTC
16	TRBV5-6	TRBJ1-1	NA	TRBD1	CASSLQGLGENTEAFF	TGTGCCAGCAGTTTACAGGGGTTAGGAGAGAACACTGAAGCTTTCTTT
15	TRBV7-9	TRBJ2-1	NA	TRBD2	CASSLGGGPYNEQFF	TGTGCCAGCAGCTTAGGCGGGGGGCCTTACAATGAGCAGTTCTTC
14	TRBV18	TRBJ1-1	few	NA	CASSPGRGGTEAFF	TGTGCCAGCTCACCGGGGAGGGGGGGCACTGAAGCTTTCTTT
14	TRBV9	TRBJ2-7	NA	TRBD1	CASTRGQGASEQYF	TGTGCCAGCACACGAGGACAGGGGGCATCTGAGCAGTACTTC
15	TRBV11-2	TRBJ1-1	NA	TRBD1	CASSLAQGGNTEAFF	TGTGCCAGCAGCTTAGCCCAGGGGGGGAACACTGAAGCTTTCTTT
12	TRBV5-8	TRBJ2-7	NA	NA	CASNGPGDEQYF	TGTGCCAGCAATGGACCGGGGGACGAGCAGTACTTC
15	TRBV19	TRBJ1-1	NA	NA	CASSSFDSTNTEAFF	TGTGCCAGTAGTTCTTTCGACAGTACTAACACTGAAGCTTTCTTT
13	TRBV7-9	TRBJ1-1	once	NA	CASSSHGGTEAFF	TGTGCCAGCAGCTCCCACGGGGGCACTGAAGCTTTCTTT
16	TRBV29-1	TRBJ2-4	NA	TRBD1	CSVEGTERDAKNIQYF	TGCAGCGTTGAGGGGACAGAAAGGGATGCCAAAAACATTCAGTACTTC
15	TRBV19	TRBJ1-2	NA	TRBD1	CASSIGRDRGGGYTF	TGTGCCAGTAGTATCGGGCGTGACAGGGGTGGCGGCTACACCTTC
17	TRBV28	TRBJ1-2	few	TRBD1	CASSLLRGPHSNYGYTF	TGTGCCAGCAGTTTATTGAGGGGGCCTCACTCAAACTATGGCTACACCTTC
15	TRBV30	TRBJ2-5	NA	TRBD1	CAFTPRDRGTETQYF	TGTGCCTTTACTCCCCGGGACAGGGGAACAGAGACCCAGTACTTC
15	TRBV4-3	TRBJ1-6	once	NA	CASSQVGSYNSPLHF	TGCGCCAGCAGCCAAGTCGGCTCCTATAATTCACCCCTCCACTTT
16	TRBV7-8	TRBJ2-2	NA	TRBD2	CASSLIAGGNTGELFF	TGTGCCAGCAGCTTAATAGCGGGGGGCAACACCGGGGAGCTGTTTTTT
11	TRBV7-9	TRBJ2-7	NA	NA	CASSLDNEQYF	TGTGCCAGCAGCTTAGATAACGAGCAGTACTTC
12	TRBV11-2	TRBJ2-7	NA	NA	CASSPLASEQYF	TGTGCCAGCAGCCCACTAGCCTCCGAGCAGTACTTC
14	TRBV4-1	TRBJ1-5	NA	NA	CASSQDGEYQPQHF	TGCGCCAGCAGCCAAGATGGGGAGTACCAGCCCCAGCATTTT
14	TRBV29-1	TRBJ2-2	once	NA	CSVEGWRAAGELFF	TGCAGCGTTGAGGGGTGGAGGGCGGCCGGGGAGCTGTTTTTT